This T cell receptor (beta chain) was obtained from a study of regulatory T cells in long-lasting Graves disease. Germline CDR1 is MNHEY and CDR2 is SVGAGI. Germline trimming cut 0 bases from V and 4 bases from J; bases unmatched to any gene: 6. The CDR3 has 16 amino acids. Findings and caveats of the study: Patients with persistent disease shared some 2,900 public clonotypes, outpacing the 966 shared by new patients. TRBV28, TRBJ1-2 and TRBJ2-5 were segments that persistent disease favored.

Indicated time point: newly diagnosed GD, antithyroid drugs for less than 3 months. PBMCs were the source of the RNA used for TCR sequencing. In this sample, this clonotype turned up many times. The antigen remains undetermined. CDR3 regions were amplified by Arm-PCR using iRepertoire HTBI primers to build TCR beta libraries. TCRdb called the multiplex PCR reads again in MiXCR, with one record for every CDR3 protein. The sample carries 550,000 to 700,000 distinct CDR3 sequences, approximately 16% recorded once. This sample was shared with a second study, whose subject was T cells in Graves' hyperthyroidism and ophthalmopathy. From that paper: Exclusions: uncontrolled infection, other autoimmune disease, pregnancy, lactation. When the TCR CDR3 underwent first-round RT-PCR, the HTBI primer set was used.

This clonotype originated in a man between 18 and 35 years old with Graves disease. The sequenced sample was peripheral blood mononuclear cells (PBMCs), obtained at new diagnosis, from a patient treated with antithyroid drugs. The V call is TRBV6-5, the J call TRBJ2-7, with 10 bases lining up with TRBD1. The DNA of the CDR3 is TGTGCCAGCAGTTACTCCGGGGACAGGGGCACATACGAGCAGTACTTC. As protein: CASSYSGDRGTYEQYF.